What follows are 22 T cell receptor beta chains derived from one specimen sequenced in a study of Graves' ophthalmopathy and Graves' hyperthyroidism. The TCR beta CDR3 regions underwent amplification from RNA transcripts. HTBI-primed first-round RT-PCR preceded second-round multiplex PCR. MiXCR, applied by TCRdb to the multiplex PCR reads, yields one record per CDR3 protein. Of hundreds of thousands of distinct CDR3 sequences in the sample, more than 20% were seen once. The sample comprised peripheral blood. These receptors were obtained from a woman aged 18-29 years with stable Graves' hyperthyroidism.

The sample holds many counts of this clonotype. This chain uses TRBV12-3 or TRBV12-4 with TRBJ2-1; TRBD2 matches at 10 bases. V lost 5 bases to trimming and J lost 1 base; unmatched junction nucleotides: 5. The CDR3 extends over 16 amino acids. CDR3 in amino acids: CASSRTSGESYNEQFF. The CDR3, as DNA: TGTGCCAGCAGTAGAACTAGCGGGGAGTCCTACAATGAGCAGTTCTTC.

V usage is TRBV6-1 and J usage is TRBJ1-1; D remains unclear. Trimming removed 8 bases from V and 2 bases from J, with 6 bases in between. This CDR3 spans 11 amino acids. Looked up from germline, CDR1 is MNHNS and CDR2 is SASEGT. The CDR3 loop reads CASAGNTEAFF. The CDR3 coding sequence is TGTGCCAGCGCGGGAAACACTGAAGCTTTCTTT.

This clonotype was observed many times. This rearrangement joins TRBV6-6 to TRBJ2-5, with 7 positions matching TRBD1. V trimming: 2 bases; J trimming: 0 bases; junction bases outside the gene matches: 15. Germline CDR1 is MNHNY and CDR2 is SVGAGI (reference sequence). CDR3 size: 19 residues. The CDR3 sequence is CASSYGTEFSSLDQETQYF. The CDR3 coding sequence is TGTGCCAGCAGTTACGGGACAGAATTCAGCTCCCTGGACCAAGAGACCCAGTACTTC.

This chain uses TRBV5-1 with TRBJ2-7; TRBD1 matches at 10 bases. CDR3 size: 15 residues. Trimming removed 4 bases from V and 4 bases from J; junction bases left unmatched: 8. Per the germline V gene, CDR1 is SGHRS and CDR2 is YFSETQ. The CDR3 nucleotides read TGCGCCAGCAGCGTCCCGGGACAGGGGTCTTACGAGCAGTACTTC. Its translation is CASSVPGQGSYEQYF. Full variable domain (missing parts from reference TRBV5-1 and TRBJ2-7): KAGVTQTPRYLIKTRGQQVTLSCSPISGHRSVSWYQQTPGQGLQFLFEYFSETQRNKGNFPGRFSGRQFSNSRSEMNVSTLELGDSALYLCASSVPGQGSYEQYFGPGTRLTVT.

This clonotype was found many times. The chain carries TRBV12-3 or TRBV12-4 and TRBJ2-7; 7 bases fit TRBD2. V was clipped by 6 bases and J by 7 bases; unmatched bases: 12. The CDR3 is 14 residues long. The CDR3 DNA follows: TGTGCCAGCAGCCGAAGAGGGCGGGGAGGGGAGCAGTACTTC. Translating it yields CASSRRGRGGEQYF.

This clonotype has just a few counts. It may be a read error: a sequence one base away is much more abundant. The chain has TRBV5-1 and TRBJ2-2; a possible D gene is TRBD2 (5 bases). The CDR3 runs to 13 residues. Germline CDR1 and CDR2: SGHRS and YFSETQ. The CDR3 sequence is CASSLSADGELCF. The DNA for the CDR3 is TGCGCCAGCAGCTTGTCGGCGGACGGGGAGCTGTGTTTT.

There are a few counts of this clonotype. V gene TRBV29-1 combines with J gene TRBJ2-7; 8 nucleotides align to TRBD1. This CDR3 is 15 amino acids long. The germline V gene has CDR1 SQVTM and CDR2 ANQGSEA. V shed 6 bases, J shed 1 base, and the junction held 11 bases outside the gene matches. The CDR3 bases are TGCAGCGTCAAAACGCGGGACAGGTATTCCTACGAGCAGTACTTC. Residues: CSVKTRDRYSYEQYF.

The sample holds a few counts of this clonotype. V usage is TRBV12-3 or TRBV12-4 and J usage is TRBJ2-6; D is ambiguous. The CDR3 length is 12 residues. V shed 9 bases and J shed 4 bases, with 7 bases lying between them. CDR3 DNA sequence: TGTGCCAGTGGCGTGGGGGCCAACGTCCTGACTTTC. This encodes CASGVGANVLTF.

Many counts were recorded for this clonotype. The chain combines TRBV6-2 or TRBV6-3 with TRBJ1-5, with 9 bases that match TRBD1. With V trimmed by 0 bases and J by 1 base, 10 bases remained unmatched. CDR3 length: 19 residues. Germline assignment: CDR1 MNHEY and CDR2 SVGEGT. The CDR3 nucleotides are TGTGCCAGCAGTTACTCGAAGGAGGGACAGGGATTAAGCAATCAGCCCCAGCATTTT. Protein sequence: CASSYSKEGQGLSNQPQHF.

This clonotype has at least ten counts. This chain joins TRBV24-1 and TRBJ2-2; D ambiguous. CDR3 length: 15 residues. Germline V gene data show CDR1 as KGHDR and CDR2 as SFDVKD. The V end lost 4 bases, the J end lost 1 base, and 9 bases lay between the germline ends. The CDR3 loop is CATSDRHRNTGELFF. The CDR3 bases are TGTGCCACCAGTGACAGACACAGGAACACCGGGGAGCTGTTTTTT.

The CDR3 is CASSPDGDNSYEQYF. The CDR3, as DNA: TGTGCCAGCTCGCCGGATGGTGACAACTCCTACGAGCAGTACTTC. The chain employs TRBV18 and TRBJ2-7; D is unresolved. V was trimmed by 6 bases and J by 0 bases, leaving 15 bases between them. Germline V gene sequence: CDR1 KGHSH, CDR2 LQKENI. The CDR3 covers 15 residues.

This clonotype came up a few times. The rearrangement links TRBV2 to TRBJ2-4, with D possibly TRBD2 on 5 matching bases. V lost 6 bases and J 5 bases, leaving 11 bases between the germline ends. Germline values: CDR1 SNHLY, CDR2 FYNNEI. The CDR3 is made up of 13 amino acids. The CDR3 loop is CASSRQEENIQYF. DNA of the CDR3: TGTGCCAGCAGCCGGCAGGAGGAAAACATTCAGTACTTC.

CDR3 region: CASNGLAGVDEQFF. CDR3 nucleotide sequence: TGTGCCAGCAATGGACTAGCGGGAGTTGATGAGCAGTTCTTC. J is TRBJ2-1 and V is TRBV6-1; 13 bases agree with TRBD2. The germline gives CDR1 MNHNS, CDR2 SASEGT. V shed 7 bases and J 8 bases; nucleotides not matched to a gene: 5. This CDR3 has 14 amino acids.

This clonotype was recorded at least ten times. The genes are TRBV6-5 and TRBJ2-5; D is perhaps TRBD2 (6 bases). The CDR3 is 14 amino acids. The ends were cut back, 0 bases at V and 5 bases at J, with 10 bases in the middle. Germline loops: CDR1 MNHEY, CDR2 SVGAGI. The CDR3 sequence: CASSYSEGRETQYF. The CDR3 region has the DNA TGTGCCAGCAGTTACTCGGAGGGTCGGGAGACCCAGTACTTC.

The V and J genes are TRBV14 and TRBJ1-1; the D gene is possibly TRBD1 (5 bases). The length of the CDR3 is 14 residues. Germline assignment: CDR1 SGHDN and CDR2 FVKESK. Trimming shortened V by 4 bases and J by 6 bases, and 15 bases separated the two germline ends. DNA of the CDR3: TGTGCCAGCAGCCCCTTATTATGGGGCTCTGAAGCTTTCTTT. Its translation is CASSPLLWGSEAFF.

The chain carries TRBV7-2 and TRBJ1-1; TRBD1 is a possible D gene (6 bases). CDR1 is SGHTA, CDR2 FQGNSA, per germline. The V and J ends lost 6 bases and 4 bases respectively, with 12 bases between them. The CDR3 is 13 residues long. For the CDR3, the DNA is TGTGCCAGCAGGATGAACAGGGTCACTGAAGCTTTCTTT. Its translation: CASRMNRVTEAFF.

This clonotype came up many times. The rearrangement joins TRBV6-5 to TRBJ1-2, with TRBD1 matching over 11 bases. Germline values: CDR1 MNHEY, CDR2 SVGAGI. The CDR3 totals 16 residues. Unmatched junction bases numbered 8, after V lost 5 bases and J lost 3 bases. The CDR3 bases are TGTGCCAGCAGTACGGATCCGGGACAGGGGGACTATGGCTACACCTTC. Amino acid sequence: CASSTDPGQGDYGYTF.

The chain has TRBV27 and TRBJ1-3; 9 positions match TRBD1. V gave up 6 bases and J gave up 3 bases; unmatched junction bases: 6. This CDR3 region has 15 residues. CDR1 MNHEY and CDR2 SMNVEV come from the germline V gene (reference sequence). DNA of the CDR3: TGTGCCAGCAGACAACAGGGGGCGCTTGGAAACACCATATATTTT. Translation gives CASRQQGALGNTIYF.

At least ten counts were recorded for this clonotype. This chain uses TRBV6-1 with TRBJ1-5, with D possibly TRBD1 on 6 matching bases. V was shortened by 7 bases and J by 3 bases, with 16 bases between the two germline ends. CDR3 length: 15 amino acids. The V gene's germline CDR1 is MNHNS and CDR2 SASEGT. CDR3 sequence reads: CASTPKWGPNQPQHF. The DNA for the CDR3 is TGTGCCAGCACTCCAAAGTGGGGGCCCAATCAGCCCCAGCATTTT.

The table lists this clonotype with many counts. This chain joins TRBV7-8 and TRBJ2-2; 8 positions match TRBD2. V dropped 1 base and J dropped 10; count of bases not matched to a gene: 8. This CDR3 has 15 amino acids. Germline V gene sequence: CDR1 SGHVS, CDR2 FQNEAQ. The CDR3 protein is CASSLGFAGGAELFF. The CDR3 nucleotides read TGTGCCAGCAGCTTAGGTTTCGCGGGAGGAGCGGAGCTGTTTTTT.

At least ten counts were recorded for this clonotype. CDR3 bases: TGTGCCTCCGCAGGGCAGCCTAATCAGCCCCAGCATTTT. Amino acid sequence: CASAGQPNQPQHF. This chain uses TRBV19 with TRBJ1-5; tentatively, D is TRBD1 (5 bases). This CDR3 has 13 residues. V was pared by 11 bases and J by 4 bases, with 15 bases between. Germline V gene lookup returns CDR1 LNHDA and CDR2 SQIVND (reference sequence).

A few counts support this clonotype. The rearrangement links TRBV7-9 to TRBJ1-3, with TRBD1 matching over 7 bases. Trimming at V came to 5 bases and at J to 3 bases, leaving 7 bases not matched to a gene. This CDR3 region has 15 residues. Per germline, CDR1 SEHNR and CDR2 FQNEAQ (reference sequence). CDR3 nucleotides: TGTGCCAGCAGCCCCGACAGGGATTTTGGAAACACCATATATTTT. Translated: CASSPDRDFGNTIYF.